This T cell receptor beta chain derives from a study of blood T cell repertoires in COVID-19. Study background: PBMCs, B-cell-depleted T cells, or T cells provided the cDNA or gDNA that made up the material.

The CDR3 is 14 amino acids. After removal of 10 bases from V and 2 bases from J, the junction contained 8 bases not matched to a gene. Germline lookup yields CDR1 SNHLY and CDR2 FYNNEI. Participants were aged roughly 18 to 100 years from some 24 US areas. Original data processing: Reference gene primer amplification in the assay estimated nucleated cell counts. Clones were read by immunoSEQ multiplex PCR, and TCRdb kept only the in-frame ones, dropping some. From that table come the V and J calls and clone size; the DNA was used to work out D and trimming. The sample has about 210,000 clones; 80% to 85% are singletons.

The TCR sequence derives from a woman aged 45-59 years with acute COVID-19. The chain employs TRBV2 and TRBJ2-1, with TRBD2 matching over 7 bases. The material sequenced was PBMCs or T cells enriched from blood (not recorded which). Written as DNA, the CDR3 is TGTGCCAACGACGGCGGGGGACCCTACAATGAGCAGTTCTTC. Translation gives CANDGGGPYNEQFF.